Here is one T cell receptor beta chain with its context. The data belong to a study of blood T cell repertoires in COVID-19. Study-wide context: Sources were T cells, B-cell-depleted T cells, or PBMCs; the material itself was cDNA or gDNA.

The protocol was immunoSEQ multiplex PCR, while the TCRdb copy is restricted to in-frame clones and leaves out a portion. The table records some 260,000 clones, over 70% of them present only once. Per the germline V gene, CDR1 is SGDLS and CDR2 is YYNGEE. Germline trimming cut 0 bases from V and 6 bases from J; bases unmatched to any gene: 4. The CDR3 is 15 residues long. This sequence was found in a woman in her seventies with COVID-19, enrolled during active disease. Sequenced: peripheral blood. The rearrangement uses TRBV9 and TRBJ2-3; TRBD2 agrees at 10 bases. DNA of the CDR3: TGTGCCAGCAGCGTAGCTAGCGGGAGCATGGATACGCAGTATTTT. Residues: CASSVASGSMDTQYF. The variable domain in full, completed from reference TRBV9 and TRBJ2-3, reads DSGVTQTPKHLITATGQRVTLRCSPRSGDLSVYWYQQSLDQGLQFLIQYYNGEERAKGNILERFSAQQFPDLHSELNLSSLELGDSALYFCASSVASGSMDTQYFGPGTRLTVL.